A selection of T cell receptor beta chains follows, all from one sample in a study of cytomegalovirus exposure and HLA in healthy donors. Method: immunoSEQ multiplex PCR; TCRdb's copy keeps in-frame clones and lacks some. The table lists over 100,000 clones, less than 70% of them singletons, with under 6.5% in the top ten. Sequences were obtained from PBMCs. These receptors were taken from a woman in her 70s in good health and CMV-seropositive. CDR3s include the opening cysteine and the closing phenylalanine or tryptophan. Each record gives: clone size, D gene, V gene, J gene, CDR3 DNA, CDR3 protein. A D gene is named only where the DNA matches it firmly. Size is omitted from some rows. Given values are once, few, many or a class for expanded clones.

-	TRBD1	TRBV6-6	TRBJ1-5	TGTGCCAGCACCCTACAGGGGGGAGGTCAGCCCCAGCATTTT	CASTLQGGGQPQHF
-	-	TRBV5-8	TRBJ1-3	TGTGCCAGCAGCTTGGGAACAGGGCTAGGAAACACCATATATTTT	CASSLGTGLGNTIYF
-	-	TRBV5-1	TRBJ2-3	TGCGCCAGCAGCTTCGGCGGAGGGGGGGCTTCAGATACGCAGTATTTT	CASSFGGGGASDTQYF
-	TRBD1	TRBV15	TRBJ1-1	TGTGCCACCAGCAGAGTTGGGACAGGGCCGAACACTGAAGCTTTCTTT	CATSRVGTGPNTEAFF
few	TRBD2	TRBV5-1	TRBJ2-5	TGCGCCAGCAGCCCGGGACTAAACCAAGAGACCCAGTACTTC	CASSPGLNQETQYF
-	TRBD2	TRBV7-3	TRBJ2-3	TGTGCCAGCAGCCCTATAGCGGGGGGTGGGACAGATACGCAGTATTTT	CASSPIAGGGTDTQYF
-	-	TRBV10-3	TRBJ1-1	TGTGCCATCAGTGCCCTCCGAAAGGAGACTGAAGCTTTCTTT	CAISALRKETEAFF
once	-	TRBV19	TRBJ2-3	TGTGCCAGTAGTACCTCAGGGGTCTTCGGTGATACGCAGTATTTT	CASSTSGVFGDTQYF
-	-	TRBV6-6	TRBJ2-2	TGTGCCAGCAGTTACGACAGGCGATCCGGGGAGCTGTTTTTT	CASSYDRRSGELFF
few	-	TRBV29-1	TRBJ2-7	TGCAGCGTTGGAGGTGGGGGGGCACGGGAGCAGTACTTC	CSVGGGGAREQYF